This TCR beta chain was profiled in a study of Ad26.COV2.S vaccination and SARS-CoV-2 variants. General study points: Reported post-vaccination CD8+ and CD4+ T cell responses to spike showed substantial breadth. Compared with placebo recipients, vaccine recipients had higher spike-specific TCR breadth. TCR breadth and depth analyses may have underestimated total T cell responses. Placebo recipients and vaccine recipients were similar in non-spike TCR breadth.

This clone was seen just once. The antigen remains unidentified. The CDR3 spans 11 residues. V was pared by 6 bases and J by 3 bases, with 5 bases between. Germline assignment: CDR1 WSHSY and CDR2 SAAADI. Assay used: immunoSEQ multiplex PCR; TCRdb lists only in-frame clones, some missing. This sample has about 350,000 clones, with 92% found just once. The sequencing used peripheral blood, collected after recovery from COVID-19. The rearrangement uses TRBV10-2 and TRBJ1-1, with unresolved D. This receptor was identified in a human donor who had recovered from COVID-19. The CDR3 here is CASSLDTEAFF. CDR3 bases: TGCGCCAGCAGCCTTGACACTGAAGCTTTCTTT.